Below, 22 T cell receptor beta chains from the same sample are listed, as sequenced in a study of cytomegalovirus exposure and HLA in healthy donors. Amplification used 60 Vbeta primers and 13 Jbeta primers. Here immunoSEQ multiplex PCR was the method, and the copy in TCRdb shows in-frame clones only, minus some. The sample lists some 150,000 clones, less than 80% occurring once. Material for sequencing was PBMCs. The receptors shown here come from a man aged 40-55 years in good health and CMV-seronegative.

CDR3 sequence (DNA): TGTGCCAGCAGCCGACTAGCGGGGGTGGGCACAGATACGCAGTATTTT. Translating it yields CASSRLAGVGTDTQYF. This chain joins TRBV6-6 and TRBJ2-3; 12 positions agree with TRBD2. The CDR3 is 16 amino acids. V trimming: 6 bases; J trimming: 1 base; junction bases outside the gene matches: 5. CDR1 and CDR2 from the germline V gene are MNHNY and SVGAGI (reference sequence).

J is TRBJ2-1 and V is TRBV11-3; D may be TRBD2 (6 bases). The CDR3 spans 12 residues. Deletions cut 5 bases from V and 8 bases from J, with 10 bases between. Germline V CDR1 and CDR2: SGHNT, YENEEA. In nucleotides, the CDR3 is TGTGCCAGCAGCCGTAGCGGATATGAGCAGTTCTTC. This gives the protein CASSRSGYEQFF.

This clone was picked up one time. The chain couples TRBV4-2 to TRBJ1-4; D gene ambiguous. Germline CDR1 LGHNA, CDR2 YNFKEQ. There are 16 residues in the CDR3. The V and J ends lost 0 bases and 7 bases respectively, with 15 bases between them. The CDR3 bases are TGTGCCAGCAGCCAAGATAGTGGAGGGAACGGTGAAAAACTGTTTTTT. Translation gives CASSQDSGGNGEKLFF.

The chain has TRBV30 and TRBJ1-5; unclear D gene. V lost 0 bases and J lost 3, with 12 bases in between. The germline gives CDR1 GTSNPN, CDR2 SVGIG (reference sequence). This CDR3 region has 15 residues. The CDR3 DNA sequence: TGTGCCTGGAGTGTCCCGGACTTGTTCAATCAGCCCCAGCATTTT. This gives the protein CAWSVPDLFNQPQHF.

This clone occurred once. V usage is TRBV6-5 and J usage is TRBJ1-6; 7 nucleotides line up with TRBD1. The junction had 7 bases not matched to a gene; V was cut back by 6 bases and J by 5 bases. CDR3 length equals 15 residues. In germline, CDR1 is MNHEY, CDR2 SVGAGI. CDR3 bases: TGTGCCAGCAGACCACAGGGGCGAGATAATTCACCCCTCCACTTT. This translates into CASRPQGRDNSPLHF.

This clone was recorded once. V usage is TRBV19 and J usage is TRBJ1-2; 9 nucleotides align to TRBD1. The CDR3 runs to 14 residues. Germline lookup yields CDR1 LNHDA and CDR2 SQIVND (reference sequence). The ends lost 5 bases at V and 3 bases at J; junction bases unmatched: 4. CDR3 residues: CASSRQGGDYGYTF. CDR3 in DNA: TGTGCCAGTAGTCGACAGGGGGGGGACTATGGCTACACCTTC.

The gene calls are TRBV29-1 and TRBJ1-1; the D gene is possibly TRBD1 (5 bases). Trimming cost V 8 bases and J 3 bases, with 16 bases left between them. The germline V gene has CDR1 SQVTM and CDR2 ANQGSEA. There are 13 residues in the CDR3. In nucleotides, the CDR3 is TGCAGCTTTGCAGGGTTCGCGGACACTGAAGCTTTCTTT. This sequence encodes CSFAGFADTEAFF. The entire variable domain, with the rest obtained from reference TRBV29-1 and TRBJ1-1, is as follows: SAVISQKPSRDICQRGTSLTIQCQVDSQVTMMFWYRQQPGQSLTLIATANQGSEATYESGFVIDKFPISRPNLTFSTLTVSNMSPEDSSIYLCSFAGFADTEAFFGQGTRLTVV.

The rearrangement joins TRBV5-1 to TRBJ2-5; tentative D call: TRBD1 (5 bases). V was pared by 4 bases and J by 5 bases, with 12 bases between. The CDR3 sequence is 13 residues long. Germline loops: CDR1 SGHRS, CDR2 YFSETQ. For the CDR3, the DNA is TGCGCCAGCAGCATTGACAGTGGGGAGACCCAGTACTTC. This encodes CASSIDSGETQYF. The full variable domain, its missing parts supplied by reference TRBV5-1 and TRBJ2-5, is KAGVTQTPRYLIKTRGQQVTLSCSPISGHRSVSWYQQTPGQGLQFLFEYFSETQRNKGNFPGRFSGRQFSNSRSEMNVSTLELGDSALYLCASSIDSGETQYFGPGTRLLVL.

This clone occurred a few times. The V gene is TRBV4-2, the J gene TRBJ1-5; TRBD1 might be the D (6 bases). Germline V gene lookup returns CDR1 LGHNA and CDR2 YNFKEQ. The CDR3 runs 15 residues. V was pared by 3 bases and J by 4 bases, with 13 bases between. CDR3 nucleotide sequence: TGTGCCAGCAGCCAGTACCCTGGACAGAATCAGCCCCAGCATTTT. Amino acids: CASSQYPGQNQPQHF.

This clone has just a few counts. The rearrangement uses TRBV30 and TRBJ1-5; 7 bases are a match to TRBD1. There are 15 residues in the CDR3. V dropped 1 base and J dropped 7; count of bases not matched to a gene: 10. The germline V gene has CDR1 GTSNPN and CDR2 SVGIG (reference sequence). This CDR3 reads CAWSATGIIGQPQHF. As DNA, the CDR3 is TGTGCCTGGAGTGCGACAGGGATTATAGGACAGCCCCAGCATTTT. The full variable domain, in which reference TRBV30 and TRBJ1-5 provide the parts outside the CDR3, is SQTIHQWPATLVQPVGSPLSLECTVEGTSNPNLYWYRQAAGRGLQLLFYSVGIGQISSEVPQNLSASRPQDRQFILSSKKLLLSDSGFYLCAWSATGIIGQPQHFGDGTRLSIL.

The sample holds a few counts of this clone. The rearrangement joins TRBV5-1 to TRBJ2-3; 8 bases fit TRBD1. V lost 4 bases, J lost 0 bases, and 7 bases stayed unmatched. Germline V gene lookup returns CDR1 SGHRS and CDR2 YFSETQ. This CDR3 is built from 16 residues. The CDR3 DNA reads as TGCGCCAGCAGCCAACAGGGGGGTCCTAGCACAGATACGCAGTATTTT. This codes for CASSQQGGPSTDTQYF.

The genes are TRBV2 and TRBJ2-7; 11 positions match TRBD2. The J segment lost 3 bases and the V segment lost 4 bases, leaving 5 bases of the junction unmatched. The CDR3 is 15 amino acids. Germline V gene sequence: CDR1 SNHLY, CDR2 FYNNEI. The CDR3 protein is CASSALAGGIYEQYF. CDR3 nucleotides: TGTGCCAGCAGTGCCCTAGCGGGAGGAATCTACGAGCAGTACTTC.

The chain joins TRBV18 to TRBJ2-1, with D perhaps TRBD1 (6 bases). This CDR3 comprises 15 residues. The V end was cut by 9 bases, the J end by 4 bases, with 19 bases between. Germline assignment: CDR1 KGHSH and CDR2 LQKENI. CDR3 loop: CASHQNLQGYNEQFF. Written as DNA, the CDR3 is TGTGCCAGTCACCAAAACTTACAGGGTTACAATGAGCAGTTCTTC.

This clone has only a few counts. This chain links TRBV5-4 with TRBJ2-3; tentative D call: TRBD2 (6 bases). Trimming took 4 bases from V and 2 from J, leaving 14 bases between them. The CDR3 consists of 15 residues. Germline lookup yields CDR1 SGHNT and CDR2 YYREEE (reference sequence). The CDR3 loop reads CASSRGGFSTDTQYF. The CDR3 bases are TGTGCCAGCAGCCGGGGAGGTTTCTCCACAGATACGCAGTATTTT.

The J gene is TRBJ2-5, the V gene TRBV5-4; possible D gene TRBD2, 6 bases. CDR1 and CDR2 (germline): SGHNT, YYREEE (reference sequence). The V gene lost 2 bases and the J gene lost 2 bases, with 13 bases spanning the gap. This CDR3 is built from 15 residues. The CDR3 sequence: CASSFGGPMQETQYF. The DNA for the CDR3 is TGTGCCAGCAGCTTTGGAGGGCCAATGCAAGAGACCCAGTACTTC.

The rearrangement joins TRBV30 to TRBJ2-3; D not certain. The CDR3 runs to 13 residues. The germline V gene encodes CDR1 GTSNPN and CDR2 SVGIG (reference sequence). Trimming shortened V by 0 bases and J by 4 bases, and 8 bases separated the two germline ends. CDR3 amino acids: CAWSVRLADTQYF. CDR3 nucleotides: TGTGCCTGGAGTGTGAGGCTAGCAGATACGCAGTATTTT.

The rearrangement links TRBV29-1 to TRBJ1-6, with D maybe TRBD1 (5 bases). This CDR3 is 15 amino acids long. CDR1 SQVTM and CDR2 ANQGSEA come from the germline V gene. V lost 4 bases and J lost 4, with 14 bases in between. CDR3 DNA: TGCAGCGTTGCCCTGACAGCAAGTTATAATTCACCCCTCCACTTT. It translates to CSVALTASYNSPLHF.

This clone was seen once. V and J are TRBV27 and TRBJ1-2; D is ambiguous. Germline CDR1 MNHEY, CDR2 SMNVEV (reference sequence). This CDR3 spans 13 amino acids. Trimming removed 9 bases from V and 0 bases from J, with 11 bases in between. Here the CDR3 reads CASAQYSNYGYTF. The DNA for the CDR3 is TGTGCCAGTGCACAGTATTCTAACTATGGCTACACCTTC.

In this sample, this clone turned up a few times. CDR3 nucleotide sequence: TGTGCCAGTTACCGTAGCGGGAGGTGGGGGCAAGAGACCCAGTACTTC. Translation: CASYRSGRWGQETQYF. The V call is TRBV7-3, the J call TRBJ2-5; 10 nucleotides align to TRBD2. The CDR3 is made up of 16 amino acids. After removal of 9 bases from V and 2 bases from J, the junction contained 12 bases not matched to a gene. Germline values: CDR1 SGHTA, CDR2 FQGTGA.

V usage is TRBV2 and J usage is TRBJ2-1; D is perhaps TRBD2 (5 bases). This CDR3 comprises 13 residues. The germline V gene encodes CDR1 SNHLY and CDR2 FYNNEI. Trimming removed 6 bases from V and 6 bases from J, with 12 bases in between. The CDR3 sequence is CASSSLVRNEQFF. The CDR3 DNA reads TGTGCCAGCAGCTCACTAGTACGCAATGAGCAGTTCTTC. The full variable domain, in which reference TRBV2 and TRBJ2-1 provide the parts outside the CDR3, is EPEVTQTPSHQVTQMGQEVILRCVPISNHLYFYWYRQILGQKVEFLVSFYNNEISEKSEIFDDQFSVERPDGSNFTLKIRSTKLEDSAMYFCASSSLVRNEQFFGPGTRLTVL.

The V gene is TRBV10-3, the J gene TRBJ2-5; D might be TRBD2 (6 bases). The CDR3 totals 14 residues. Germline assignment: CDR1 ENHRY and CDR2 SYGVKD. V gave up 6 bases and J gave up 1 base, with 12 bases separating them. CDR3 in amino acids: CAIRSERVQETQYF. Written as DNA, the CDR3 is TGTGCCATCAGATCCGAGCGGGTCCAAGAGACCCAGTACTTC.

The chain recombines TRBV28 with TRBJ2-1; D is possibly TRBD1 (5 bases). V was shortened by 6 bases and J by 0 bases, with 9 bases between the two germline ends. This CDR3 is 14 amino acids long. The V gene's germline CDR1 is MDHEN and CDR2 SYDVKM. CDR3 DNA: TGTGCCAGCAGAACAGGTTACTCCTACAATGAGCAGTTCTTC. As protein: CASRTGYSYNEQFF. Full variable domain (rest looked up from reference TRBV28 and TRBJ2-1): DVKVTQSSRYLVKRTGEKVFLECVQDMDHENMFWYRQDPGLGLRLIYFSYDVKMKEKGDIPEGYSVSREKKERFSLILESASTNQTSMYLCASRTGYSYNEQFFGPGTRLTVL.